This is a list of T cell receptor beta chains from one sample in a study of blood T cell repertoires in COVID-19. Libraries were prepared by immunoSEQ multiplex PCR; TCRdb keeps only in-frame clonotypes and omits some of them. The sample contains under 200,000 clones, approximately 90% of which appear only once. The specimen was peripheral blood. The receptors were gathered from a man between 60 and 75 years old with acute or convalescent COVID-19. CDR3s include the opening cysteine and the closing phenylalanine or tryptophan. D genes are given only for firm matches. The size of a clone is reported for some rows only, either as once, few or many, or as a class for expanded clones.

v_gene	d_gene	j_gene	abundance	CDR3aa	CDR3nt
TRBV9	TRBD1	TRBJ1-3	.	CASSVGDSIGNTIYF	TGTGCCAGCAGCGTAGGGGACAGTATTGGAAACACCATATATTTT
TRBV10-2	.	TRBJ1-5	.	CASRGSFGNQPQHF	TGCGCCAGCAGGGGGAGCTTCGGCAATCAGCCCCAGCATTTT
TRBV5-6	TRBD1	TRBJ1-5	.	CASSYYRGANQPQHF	TGTGCCAGCAGCTACTACAGGGGGGCCAATCAGCCCCAGCATTTT
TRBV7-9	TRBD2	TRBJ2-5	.	CAGSTSGGETQYF	TGTGCCGGATCTACTAGCGGGGGAGAGACCCAGTACTTC
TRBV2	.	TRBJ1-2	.	CASAKQSLYGYTF	TGTGCCAGCGCTAAACAGAGCCTCTATGGCTACACCTTC
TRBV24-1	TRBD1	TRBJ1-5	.	CAAPGQGAAMSNQPQHF	TGTGCCGCACCGGGACAGGGGGCCGCCATGAGCAATCAGCCCCAGCATTTT
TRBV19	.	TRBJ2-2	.	CASSIVTGELFF	TGTGCCAGTAGTATAGTAACCGGGGAGCTGTTTTTT
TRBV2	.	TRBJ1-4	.	CASLVGGKNEKLFF	TGTGCCAGCCTTGTGGGGGGAAAGAATGAAAAACTGTTTTTT
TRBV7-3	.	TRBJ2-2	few	CASSFGVGELFF	TGTGCCAGCAGCTTCGGGGTCGGGGAGCTGTTTTTT
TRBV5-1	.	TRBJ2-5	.	CASSLVLAQKTQYF	TGCGCCAGCAGCTTGGTCCTAGCTCAAAAGACCCAGTACTTC
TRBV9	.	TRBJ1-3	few	CASSVEPGAGNTIYF	TGTGCCAGCAGCGTAGAACCGGGGGCTGGAAACACCATATATTTT
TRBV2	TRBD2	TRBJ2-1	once	CASSISGRRGEQFF	TGTGCCAGCAGTATTAGCGGGAGAAGGGGTGAGCAGTTCTTC
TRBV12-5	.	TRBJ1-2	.	CARGSGQPYGYTF	TGTGCTAGGGGCTCCGGCCAGCCTTATGGCTACACCTTC
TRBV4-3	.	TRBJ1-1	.	CASSQDAVRRNTEAFF	TGCGCCAGCAGCCAAGATGCGGTACGGCGGAACACTGAAGCTTTCTTT
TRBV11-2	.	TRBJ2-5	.	CASSRLGQGGETQYF	TGTGCCAGCAGTCGTCTTGGGCAGGGTGGAGAGACCCAGTACTTC
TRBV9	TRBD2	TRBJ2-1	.	CASSEHGLAGVREQFF	TGTGCCAGCAGCGAACACGGACTAGCGGGAGTACGTGAGCAGTTCTTC
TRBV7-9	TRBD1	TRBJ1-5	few	CASSLGQPSHNQPQHF	TGTGCCAGCAGCCTGGGACAGCCTAGCCACAATCAGCCCCAGCATTTT
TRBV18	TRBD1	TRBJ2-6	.	CASSPGQGLASGANVLTF	TGTGCCAGCTCACCGGGACAGGGTTTGGCCTCTGGGGCCAACGTCCTGACTTTC
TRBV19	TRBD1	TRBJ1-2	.	CASSIAGQGGYGYTF	TGTGCCAGTAGTATTGCAGGACAGGGGGGCTATGGCTACACCTTC
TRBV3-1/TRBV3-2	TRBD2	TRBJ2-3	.	CASSQDLGTSGGASTDTQYF	TGTGCCAGCAGCCAAGATCTCGGGACTAGCGGGGGGGCGTCCACAGATACGCAGTATTTT
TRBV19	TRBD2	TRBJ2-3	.	CASSRGPGLPQDTQYF	TGTGCCAGTAGTAGGGGTCCGGGACTACCGCAGGATACGCAGTATTTT
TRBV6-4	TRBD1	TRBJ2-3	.	CASSELTGTGKDTQYF	TGTGCCAGCAGTGAGTTAACCGGGACAGGGAAGGATACGCAGTATTTT
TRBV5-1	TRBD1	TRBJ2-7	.	CASSLDRAPYEQYF	TGCGCCAGCAGCCTGGACAGGGCCCCCTACGAGCAGTACTTC
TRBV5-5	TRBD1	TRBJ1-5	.	CASSSQGARGNQPQHF	TGTGCCAGCAGCTCCCAGGGGGCGAGGGGCAATCAGCCCCAGCATTTT